These 17 T cell receptor beta chains were sequenced from one sample in a study of shared clonotypes between healthy human individuals. Generated by immunoSEQ multiplex PCR, the TCRdb table keeps only in-frame clones and is missing some. The sample lists some 2,400,000 clones, approximately 95% occurring once. The sequenced sample was naive CD4+ T cells sorted from blood. Subset specified: CD45RA+ positively selected. These TCRs come from a man younger than 35 in good health.

The rearrangement joins TRBV5-1 to TRBJ1-6, with a possible D match to TRBD1 (5 bases). Germline assignment: CDR1 SGHRS and CDR2 YFSETQ. The CDR3 totals 13 residues. V was trimmed by 0 bases and J by 10 bases, leaving 8 bases between them. Written as DNA, the CDR3 is TGCGCCAGCAGCTTGGGAGGGGAGTCACCCCTCCACTTT. Translating it yields CASSLGGESPLHF.

The chain recombines TRBV2 with TRBJ1-2; D possibly corresponds to TRBD1 (5 bases). The CDR3 spans 11 residues. Germline V gives CDR1 SNHLY, CDR2 FYNNEI. The germline V and J ends were trimmed by 3 bases and 8 bases, with 7 bases remaining between them. CDR3 nucleotide sequence: TGTGCCAGCAGTGATTGGGGGGGCTACACCTTC. Amino acid sequence: CASSDWGGYTF. Full variable domain (missing parts from reference TRBV2 and TRBJ1-2): EPEVTQTPSHQVTQMGQEVILRCVPISNHLYFYWYRQILGQKVEFLVSFYNNEISEKSEIFDDQFSVERPDGSNFTLKIRSTKLEDSAMYFCASSDWGGYTFGSGTRLTVV.

The DNA of the CDR3 is TGTGCCAGCAGTGACTCGGGGCTAAATCTCAGGGGTCGGGATTCACCCCTCCACTTT. Its protein product is CASSDSGLNLRGRDSPLHF. The rearrangement joins TRBV6-4 to TRBJ1-6; D possibly corresponds to TRBD1 (6 bases). CDR3 size: 19 residues. V lost 0 bases and J lost 8, with 23 bases in between. Germline V gene data show CDR1 as MRHNA and CDR2 as SNTAGT.

This chain joins TRBV19 and TRBJ1-6, with 7 bases identical to TRBD1. Germline CDR1 LNHDA, CDR2 SQIVND (reference sequence). The V and J ends lost 5 bases and 10 bases, in that order; junction bases with no gene match: 8. The CDR3 contains 14 residues. CDR3 sequence: CASSSTGQISPLHF. The CDR3 DNA reads TGTGCCAGTAGTTCGACGGGACAGATCTCACCCCTCCACTTT.

The chain is built from TRBV7-9 and TRBJ1-4; 8 bases agree with TRBD1. Germline V gives CDR1 SEHNR, CDR2 FQNEAQ (reference sequence). The V and J ends lost 5 bases and 4 bases, in that order; junction bases with no gene match: 6. The CDR3 has 15 residues. CDR3 coding DNA: TGTGCCAGCAGCGCGGCGACAGGGGTTAATGAAAAACTGTTTTTT. This codes for CASSAATGVNEKLFF.

The chain employs TRBV10-1 and TRBJ2-1, with D hard to call. Trimming cost V 5 bases and J 8 bases, with 16 bases left between them. Germline V gene lookup returns CDR1 WNHNN and CDR2 SYGVQD (reference sequence). CDR3 length equals 14 residues. For the CDR3, the DNA is TGCGCCAGCAGTTTAGGGTTCGTTCGACATGAGCAGTTCTTC. It translates to CASSLGFVRHEQFF.

This chain uses TRBV4-1 with TRBJ2-1; the D gene is possibly TRBD2 (5 bases). There are 17 residues in the CDR3. CDR1 is MGHRA and CDR2 is YSYEKL in the germline V gene. Trimming left V 1 base short and J 5 bases short, with 18 bases between. The CDR3 sequence: CASSQGLTGWGNNEQFF. The CDR3 nucleotides are TGCGCCAGCAGCCAAGGGTTAACGGGATGGGGAAACAATGAGCAGTTCTTC.

This clone was seen more than once but under ten times. This chain links TRBV7-7 with TRBJ2-2, with TRBD1 as a possible D gene (5 bases). There are 13 residues in the CDR3. The germline CDR1 and CDR2 sequences are SSHAT and FNYEAQ (reference sequence). The CDR3 DNA follows: TGTGCTAGCTTACAGGAGAACACCGGGGAGCTGTTTTTT. Translating gives CASLQENTGELFF.

This CDR3 is CASSPLGTGGKDTQYF. CDR3 DNA sequence: TGTGCCAGCTCACCACTCGGGACAGGGGGCAAAGATACGCAGTATTTT. The chain carries TRBV18 and TRBJ2-3, with 12 positions matching TRBD1. V lost 1 base and J lost 5; bases outside the gene matches: 4. The CDR3 runs 16 residues. Germline CDR1 KGHSH, CDR2 LQKENI.

About this clone itself: Germline and junction disagree at one end, which may indicate a read error. The gene calls are TRBV7-7 and TRBJ2-5; a possible D gene is TRBD2 (6 bases). Germline values: CDR1 SSHAT, CDR2 FNYEAQ (reference sequence). The CDR3 extends over 17 amino acids. CDR3 bases: TGTGCTAGCAGCTTAGGGTGGGCCCGGGGGATTAAAGAGACCCAGTACTTC. It codes for CASSLGWARGIKETQYF.

This chain uses TRBV18 with TRBJ1-2; D not certain. The germline V gene encodes CDR1 KGHSH and CDR2 LQKENI. Trimming shortened V by 0 bases and J by 3 bases, and 8 bases separated the two germline ends. This CDR3 is built from 14 residues. For the CDR3, the DNA is TGTGCCAGCTCACCACCGCCAGGACACTATGGCTACACCTTC. It specifies CASSPPPGHYGYTF.

The V gene is TRBV29-1, the J gene TRBJ2-5, with D possibly TRBD2 on 6 matching bases. This CDR3 has 13 amino acids. Germline CDR1 SQVTM, CDR2 ANQGSEA. The V and J ends lost 6 bases and 9 bases respectively, with 20 bases between them. This CDR3 reads CSVADGGMKAQYF. The CDR3 DNA reads TGCAGCGTGGCCGATGGGGGGATGAAGGCCCAGTACTTC.

The chain couples TRBV5-1 to TRBJ2-7; possible D gene TRBD1, 5 bases. CDR3 size: 16 residues. The V end lost 0 bases, the J end lost 3 bases, and 16 bases lay between the germline ends. Germline V gives CDR1 SGHRS, CDR2 YFSETQ. Here the CDR3 DNA reads TGCGCCAGCAGCTTGGCAGGGTTCTCGCTAAACTACGAGCAGTACTTC. Its protein product is CASSLAGFSLNYEQYF.

Turning to this clone: Other DNA sequences in the sample encode the same CDR3. The chain is built from TRBV5-1 and TRBJ2-7, with D tentatively TRBD2 (6 bases). This CDR3 comprises 14 residues. V lost 0 bases and J 2 bases, leaving 9 bases between the germline ends. From germline, CDR1 is SGHRS and CDR2 YFSETQ. The CDR3 nucleotides read TGCGCCAGCAGCTTGGGGGGAGGTACCTACGAGCAGTACTTC. Translated, it gives CASSLGGGTYEQYF.

The rearrangement links TRBV4-2 to TRBJ1-4, with D perhaps TRBD1 (6 bases). This CDR3 region has 17 residues. Trimming removed 1 base from V and 6 bases from J, with 18 bases in between. Germline V gene data show CDR1 as LGHNA and CDR2 as YNFKEQ. DNA of the CDR3: TGTGCCAGCAGCCAAGGGCAGGGGCGAGGACCCGATGAAAAACTGTTTTTT. Residues: CASSQGQGRGPDEKLFF.

V is TRBV30 and J is TRBJ1-6, with D uncertain. The CDR3 sequence is 13 residues long. The germline V gene has CDR1 GTSNPN and CDR2 SVGIG (reference sequence). With 3 bases removed from V and 9 bases from J, the gap between germline ends came to 12 bases. CDR3 loop: CAWRLAGSSPLHF. The CDR3 bases are TGTGCCTGGAGGTTGGCGGGGAGTTCACCCCTCCACTTT. Combining the CDR3 with reference TRBV30 and TRBJ1-6 gives the whole variable domain SQTIHQWPATLVQPVGSPLSLECTVEGTSNPNLYWYRQAAGRGLQLLFYSVGIGQISSEVPQNLSASRPQDRQFILSSKKLLLSDSGFYLCAWRLAGSSPLHFGNGTRLTVT.

To note about this clone: Different DNA sequences within this sample yield the same CDR3. The chain couples TRBV28 to TRBJ1-5; D gene unclear. Germline values: CDR1 MDHEN, CDR2 SYDVKM. Trimming pared 2 bases from V and 0 bases from J, leaving 5 bases between. The CDR3 has 14 amino acids. CDR3 DNA sequence: TGTGCCAGCAGTTTAACGGGTAGCAATCAGCCCCAGCATTTT. It codes for CASSLTGSNQPQHF.